This T cell receptor beta chain was captured by sequencing in a study of T cells after yellow fever vaccination (dated by TCRdb to about 2019). With regard to the full study: Libraries from fractions with low cell numbers were prepared with the SMART-Seq v4 Ultra Low Input RNA kit. To follow T-cell clones before and after both primary and booster YFV17D yellow fever vaccination, bulk TCR alpha and beta repertoires underwent longitudinal sequencing. Two healthy male donors made up the cohort, one aged 18 to 29 years and the other aged 30 to 40 years. Blood was collected at multiple timepoints before and after primary and secondary immunization, and bulk PBMC replicates and cell subsets were isolated.

The instrument given in TCRdb is Illumina NovaSeq 6000. Synthesis of TCR cDNA relied on 5'RACE template switching, a step that introduced a universal primer site along with unique molecular identifiers. cDNA synthesis was primed from both the TCR alpha and TCR beta constant segments. Two PCR steps were used to amplify libraries, with sample barcodes and sequencing adapters being added in the second step. Sequencing of libraries was performed on Illumina HiSeq 2500 (2x100 bp) or NovaSeq (2x150 bp). The study's processing was this. Reads were demultiplexed and collapsed into UMI consensus sequences with MIGEC, and V(D)J alignment was performed with MiXCR. Using edgeR on replicate PBMC samples, clonotypes were called vaccine-responding if FDR was below 0.01 and the log2 fold change was above 5 up to day 15. Each bulk clonotype received a CD4 or CD8 identity based on whether the sequenced CD4 or CD8 repertoire contained that clonotype at higher abundance. TCRdb trimmed the raw reads at Q25, called clones with MiXCR and kept productive beta chains. Every CDR3 protein is listed once, alongside the most common genes and DNA of its rows. Here the V and J calls rest on TCRdb's processing, not on the authors' analysis. Here the sample has around 300,000 distinct CDR3 sequences; approximately 4% occur a single time. In total, the top ten clones hold 19% of the sample.

The treatment or condition label corresponds to: live attenuated yellow fever vaccine strain. At each blood-draw timepoint, two biological replicates of bulk PBMCs were collected. A standard Ficoll-Paque protocol was used to isolate PBMCs from peripheral blood. RNA was extracted with TriZol from bulk PBMCs, CD4 and CD8 fractions, and dextramer-positive and dextramer-negative fractions. This clonotype has a handful of counts. Its recognized antigen is unknown. There are no base qualities to consult, and no much larger clone falls within one base. General conclusions and limits of the study: Only two donors were included in the study, so the extent to which the findings can be generalized is limited. The secondary T-cell response was found to be weaker but faster than the primary response, with a peak reached on day 5 rather than on day 15. Computational filtering was needed because FACS-sorted repertoires could contain abundant contaminating clonotypes from the bulk population. After the booster, most of the clones that had expanded following primary vaccination were detected again (just under 97% of CD4 and 88% of CD8), which suggests that memory was broadly maintained. A small share of clonotypes occurred in both CD4 and CD8 compartments, likely arising from convergent recombination.

The CDR3 holds 13 amino acids from the cysteine to the phenylalanine. The sequence is cut down to CDR3 DNA, 39 bases in frame from base 1. The V end loses 9 bases and the J end loses 4 bases, and a stretch of 12 bases separates them. From the germline V gene, CDR1 is KGHDR and CDR2 is SFDVKD. The receptor comes from a man between 18 and 35 years old who received the YFV17D yellow fever vaccine. Specimen: PBMCs, collected 15 days after the yellow fever booster vaccination. The rearrangement joined TRBV24-1 to TRBJ1-5; the D gene remains uncertain. The nucleotides are TGTGCCACCTCGATGGCGGATAATCAGCCCCAGCATTTT. This yields the protein CATSMADNQPQHF.